This T cell receptor beta chain stems from a study of shared clonotypes between healthy human individuals. As for the study in general: Every donor yielded three CD4 naive, three CD4 memory, two CD8 naive and one CD8 memory plate.

CDR3 size: 13 residues. Germline V lookup: CDR1 MNHNY, CDR2 SVGAGI (reference sequence). Trimming left V 2 bases short and J 1 base short, with 3 bases between. As regards this clone: Its specificity is unknown.

Several immunoSEQ plates held equal portions of the genomic DNA taken from each subset. Data came from immunoSEQ multiplex PCR; TCRdb stores just in-frame clones and leaves some out. The sample has roughly 2.5 million clones, about 92% seen once; the top ten hold over 0.12%. Study-level results: Among several donors, roughly 5% of naive CD4 clonotypes were found in common. Rarefaction indicated that sorted-subset sequencing remained incomplete although depth was large.

The chain recombines TRBV6-6 with TRBJ2-1; unclear D gene. The clonotype originates from a man aged 18 to 30 in good health. The sequenced material came from naive CD4+ T cells sorted from blood. Documented subset: CD45RA+ positively selected. The CDR3 is CASSYRSYNEQFF. The CDR3 DNA reads TGTGCCAGCAGTTACCGGTCCTACAATGAGCAGTTCTTC.